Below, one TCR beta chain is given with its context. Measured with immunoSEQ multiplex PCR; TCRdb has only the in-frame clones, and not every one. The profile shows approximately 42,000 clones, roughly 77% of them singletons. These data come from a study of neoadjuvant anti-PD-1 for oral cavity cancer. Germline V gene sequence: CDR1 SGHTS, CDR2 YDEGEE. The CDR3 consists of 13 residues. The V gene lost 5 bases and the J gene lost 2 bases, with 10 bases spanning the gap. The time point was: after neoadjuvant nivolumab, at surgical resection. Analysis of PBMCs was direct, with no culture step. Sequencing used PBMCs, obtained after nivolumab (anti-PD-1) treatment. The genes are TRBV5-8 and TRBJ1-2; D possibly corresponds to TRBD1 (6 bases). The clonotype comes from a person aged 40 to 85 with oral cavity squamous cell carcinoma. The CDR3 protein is CASRFTGNYGYTF. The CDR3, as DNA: TGTGCCAGCAGATTCACAGGGAACTATGGCTACACCTTC.